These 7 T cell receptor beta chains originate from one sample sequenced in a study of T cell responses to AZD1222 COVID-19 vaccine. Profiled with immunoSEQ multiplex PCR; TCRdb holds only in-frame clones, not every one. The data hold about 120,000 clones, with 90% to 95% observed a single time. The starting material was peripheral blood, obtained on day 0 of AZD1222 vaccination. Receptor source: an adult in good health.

The CDR3: CATSRDRQGAEAFF. The DNA of the CDR3 is TGTGCCACCAGCAGAGATCGGCAGGGGGCTGAAGCTTTCTTT. The rearrangement joins TRBV15 to TRBJ1-1; TRBD1 matches 7 bases. This CDR3 is 14 amino acids long. With 0 bases clipped from V and 6 bases from J, the junction kept 4 bases outside the gene matches. Germline CDR1 reads LNHNV; CDR2 reads YYDKDF (reference sequence).

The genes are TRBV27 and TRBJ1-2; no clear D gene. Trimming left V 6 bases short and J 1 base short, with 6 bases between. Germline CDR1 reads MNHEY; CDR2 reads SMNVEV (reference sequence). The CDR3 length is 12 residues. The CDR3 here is CASRGNNYGYTF. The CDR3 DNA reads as TGTGCCAGCAGGGGGAATAACTATGGCTACACCTTC.

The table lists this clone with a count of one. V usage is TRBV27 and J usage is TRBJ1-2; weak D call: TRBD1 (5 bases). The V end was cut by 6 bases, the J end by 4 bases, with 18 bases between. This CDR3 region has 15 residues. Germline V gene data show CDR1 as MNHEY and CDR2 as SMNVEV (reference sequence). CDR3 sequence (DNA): TGTGCCAGCAGAATACAGGTGGGGGGTTCCTATGGCTACACCTTC. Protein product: CASRIQVGGSYGYTF.

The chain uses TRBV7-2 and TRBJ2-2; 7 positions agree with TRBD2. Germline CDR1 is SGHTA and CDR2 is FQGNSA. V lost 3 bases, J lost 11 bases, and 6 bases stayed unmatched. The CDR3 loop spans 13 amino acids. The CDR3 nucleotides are TGTGCCAGCAGCTTCCACGGGGAGGGAGAGCTGTTTTTT. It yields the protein CASSFHGEGELFF.

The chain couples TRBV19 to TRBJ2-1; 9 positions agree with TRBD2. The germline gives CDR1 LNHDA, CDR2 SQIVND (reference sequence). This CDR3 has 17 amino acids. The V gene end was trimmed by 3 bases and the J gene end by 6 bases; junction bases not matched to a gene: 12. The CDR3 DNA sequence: TGTGCCAGTAGTATCGTCTTTCCGAGCGGGAGGTCCAATGAGCAGTTCTTC. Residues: CASSIVFPSGRSNEQFF.

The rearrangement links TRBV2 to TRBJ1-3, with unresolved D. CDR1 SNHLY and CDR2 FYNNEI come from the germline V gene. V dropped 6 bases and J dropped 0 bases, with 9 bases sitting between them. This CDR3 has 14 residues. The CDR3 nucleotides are TGTGCCAGCAGGCCCCGGAGCTCTGGAAACACCATATATTTT. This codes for CASRPRSSGNTIYF.

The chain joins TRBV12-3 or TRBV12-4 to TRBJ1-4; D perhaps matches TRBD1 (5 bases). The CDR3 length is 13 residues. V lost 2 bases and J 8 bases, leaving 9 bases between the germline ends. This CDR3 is CASSLWDREKLFF. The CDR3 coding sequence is TGTGCCAGCAGTTTATGGGACCGAGAAAAACTGTTTTTT.